The rows below give T cell receptor beta chains drawn from one sample of a study of T cell responses to AZD1222 COVID-19 vaccine. Clones were sequenced by immunoSEQ multiplex PCR, and TCRdb holds only the in-frame ones, with some missing. The sample yields about 100,000 clones, 80% to 90% seen once. The sequenced sample was peripheral blood, obtained on day 0 of AZD1222 vaccination. The receptors originated from an adult in good health. Each CDR3 is given with its conserved first and last residue. A D gene is named only where the DNA matches it firmly. Size is omitted from some rows. Given values are once, few, many or a class for expanded clones.

V gene	D gene	clone size	J gene	CDR3 length	CDR3 protein	CDR3 DNA
TRBV10-3	.	few	TRBJ1-6	13	CAINRGGGSPLHF	TGTGCCATCAACAGAGGGGGTGGTTCACCCCTCCACTTT
TRBV4-3	.	once	TRBJ1-4	15	CASSQEEAAREKLFF	TGCGCCAGCAGCCAAGAAGAGGCAGCGAGAGAAAAACTGTTTTTT
TRBV4-2	.	.	TRBJ2-3	17	CASSQGSQLANTDTQYF	TGTGCCAGCAGCCAAGGTTCGCAACTAGCCAACACAGATACGCAGTATTTT
TRBV7-8	TRBD2	.	TRBJ2-1	16	CASSLGGGTRAFEQFF	TGTGCCAGCAGCTTAGGAGGTGGGACTAGAGCCTTTGAGCAGTTCTTC
TRBV7-9	.	.	TRBJ1-2	14	CASSLADRNYGYTF	TGTGCCAGCAGCTTAGCTGACAGAAACTATGGCTACACCTTC
TRBV18	.	.	TRBJ1-1	17	CASSPISGGLGNTEAFF	TGTGCCAGCTCACCAATCTCCGGGGGCCTGGGGAACACTGAAGCTTTCTTT
TRBV5-8	.	.	TRBJ2-1	15	CASSLIRGPNNEQFF	TGTGCCAGCAGCTTGATTAGAGGGCCTAACAATGAGCAGTTCTTC
TRBV13	TRBD1	few	TRBJ2-2	17	CASSLRGTGSATGELFF	TGTGCCAGCAGCTTAAGAGGGACAGGGAGTGCCACCGGGGAGCTGTTTTTT
TRBV29-1	TRBD1	.	TRBJ1-1	14	CSVQTGRVNTEAFF	TGCAGCGTCCAGACAGGGAGGGTTAACACTGAAGCTTTCTTT
TRBV19	.	.	TRBJ2-6	16	CASSSRGTTGANVLTF	TGTGCCAGTAGTAGCAGGGGAACGACTGGGGCCAACGTCCTGACTTTC
TRBV10-3	TRBD1	.	TRBJ2-7	14	CAISRTGTNYEQYF	TGTGCCATCAGCCGGACAGGAACGAACTACGAGCAGTACTTC
TRBV10-3	TRBD1	.	TRBJ2-7	15	CAISAPGTEAYEQYF	TGTGCCATCAGTGCCCCCGGGACAGAAGCCTACGAGCAGTACTTC
TRBV11-3	TRBD2	.	TRBJ2-7	16	CASSSGISGRVYEQYF	TGTGCCAGCAGCTCGGGGATTAGCGGGAGAGTGTACGAGCAGTACTTC
TRBV19	.	.	TRBJ2-7	14	CASTSGAPLYEQYF	TGTGCCAGCACCTCAGGGGCCCCTCTCTACGAGCAGTACTTC
TRBV15	.	.	TRBJ1-4	15	CATSSTGGGREKLFF	TGTGCCACCAGCAGTACCGGGGGGGGGCGTGAAAAACTGTTTTTT
TRBV7-9	.	.	TRBJ2-6	17	CASSLVRGVSGANVLTF	TGTGCCAGCAGCTTAGTTCGGGGAGTCTCTGGGGCCAACGTCCTGACTTTC